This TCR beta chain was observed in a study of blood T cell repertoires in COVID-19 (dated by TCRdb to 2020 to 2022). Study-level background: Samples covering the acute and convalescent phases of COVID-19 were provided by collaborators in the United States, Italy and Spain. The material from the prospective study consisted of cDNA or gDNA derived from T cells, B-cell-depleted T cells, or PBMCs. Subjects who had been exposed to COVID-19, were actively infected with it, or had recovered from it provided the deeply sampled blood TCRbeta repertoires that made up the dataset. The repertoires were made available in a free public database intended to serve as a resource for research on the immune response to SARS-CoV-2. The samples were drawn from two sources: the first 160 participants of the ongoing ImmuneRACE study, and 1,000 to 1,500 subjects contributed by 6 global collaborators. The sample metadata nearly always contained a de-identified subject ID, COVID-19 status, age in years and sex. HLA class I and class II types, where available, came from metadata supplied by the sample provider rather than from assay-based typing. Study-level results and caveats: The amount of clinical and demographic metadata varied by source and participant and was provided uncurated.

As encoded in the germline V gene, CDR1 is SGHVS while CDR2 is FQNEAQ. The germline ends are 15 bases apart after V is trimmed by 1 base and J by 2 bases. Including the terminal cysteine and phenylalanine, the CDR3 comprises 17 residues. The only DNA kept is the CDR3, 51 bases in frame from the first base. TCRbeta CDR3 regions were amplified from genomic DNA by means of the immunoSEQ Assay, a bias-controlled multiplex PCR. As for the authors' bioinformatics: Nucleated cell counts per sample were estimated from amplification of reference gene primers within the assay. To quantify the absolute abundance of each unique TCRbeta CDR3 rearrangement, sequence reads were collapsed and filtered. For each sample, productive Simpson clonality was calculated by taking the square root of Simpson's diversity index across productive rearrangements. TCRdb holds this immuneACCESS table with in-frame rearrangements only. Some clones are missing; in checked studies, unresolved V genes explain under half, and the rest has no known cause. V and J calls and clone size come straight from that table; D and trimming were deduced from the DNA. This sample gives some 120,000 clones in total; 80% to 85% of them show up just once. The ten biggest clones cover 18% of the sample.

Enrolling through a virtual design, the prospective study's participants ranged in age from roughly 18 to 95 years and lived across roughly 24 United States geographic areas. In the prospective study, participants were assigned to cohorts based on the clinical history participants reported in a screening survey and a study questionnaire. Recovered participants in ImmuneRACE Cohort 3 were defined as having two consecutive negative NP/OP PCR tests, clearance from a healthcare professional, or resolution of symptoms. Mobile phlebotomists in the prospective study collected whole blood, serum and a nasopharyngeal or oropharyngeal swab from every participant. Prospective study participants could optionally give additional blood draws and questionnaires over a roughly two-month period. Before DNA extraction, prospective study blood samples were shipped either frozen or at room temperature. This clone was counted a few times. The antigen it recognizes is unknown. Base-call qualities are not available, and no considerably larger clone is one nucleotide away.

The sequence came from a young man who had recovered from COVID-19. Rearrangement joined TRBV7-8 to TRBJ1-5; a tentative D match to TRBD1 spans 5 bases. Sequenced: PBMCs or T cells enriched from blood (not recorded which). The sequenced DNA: TGTGCCAGCAGCTTAGTCCTATATGCACAGGGCAATCAGCCCCAGCATTTT. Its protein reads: CASSLVLYAQGNQPQHF.